There are a few counts of the clone carrying this T cell receptor beta chain. Assay used: immunoSEQ multiplex PCR; TCRdb lists only in-frame clones, some missing. The sample contains under 300,000 clones, approximately 86% of which appear only once. The sample originates from a study of cytomegalovirus exposure and HLA in healthy donors. CDR1 and CDR2 (germline): LNHDA, SQIVND (reference sequence). Trimming removed 0 bases from V and 7 bases from J, with 15 bases in between. The CDR3 sequence is 15 residues long. The source material was PBMCs. The clonotype was recovered from a woman aged 25 to 39 in good health and CMV-seropositive. The V gene is TRBV19, the J gene TRBJ2-5; tentative D call: TRBD1 (5 bases). The CDR3 sequence is CASSIDHAGLGTQYF. As DNA, the CDR3 is TGTGCCAGTAGTATAGATCATGCAGGGCTAGGGACCCAGTACTTC.